These T cell receptor beta chains were read from a single sample in a study of PD-1 blockade in classical Hodgkin lymphoma. This table comes from immunoSEQ multiplex PCR, and its TCRdb copy is limited to in-frame clones, with some not included. The data hold around 65,000 clones, with about 87% observed a single time. This material consisted of peripheral blood mononuclear cells (PBMCs), taken at baseline. The receptors shown here come from a human donor with classical Hodgkin lymphoma. Both conserved end residues are part of each CDR3. D genes are given only for firm matches. Where a row states a size, it is once, few, many or the class of an expanded clone; other rows omit it.

TRBJ1-1	TRBD1	-	TRBV25-1	14	CASSEIRQGAGAFF	TGTGCCAGCAGTGAAATTCGTCAGGGGGCGGGAGCTTTCTTT
TRBJ2-1	TRBD2	once	TRBV7-2	17	CASTPSDGGGFYNEQFF	TGTGCCAGCACCCCATCTGACGGGGGGGGGTTTTACAATGAGCAGTTCTTC
TRBJ1-2	TRBD1	-	TRBV6-5	13	CASSLGDRGGYTF	TGTGCCAGCAGTTTAGGGGACAGAGGAGGCTACACCTTC
TRBJ1-2	-	-	TRBV29-1	15	CSVEAYLSANYGYTF	TGCAGCGTTGAAGCTTATCTATCCGCTAACTATGGCTACACCTTC
TRBJ2-5	TRBD2	once	TRBV28	15	CASSLGTSGEETQYF	TGTGCCAGCAGTTTAGGGACTAGCGGCGAAGAGACCCAGTACTTC
TRBJ2-3	TRBD2	-	TRBV5-3	18	CARSPASGGAKESDTQYF	TGTGCCAGAAGCCCGGCTAGCGGGGGGGCGAAGGAATCAGATACGCAGTATTTT
TRBJ1-3	-	once	TRBV7-9	16	CASSRGGGTGGNTIYF	TGTGCCAGCAGCCGGGGTGGCGGGACCGGTGGAAACACCATATATTTT
TRBJ1-1	-	-	TRBV6-5	13	CASSYGADTEAFF	TGTGCCAGCAGTTACGGGGCAGACACTGAAGCTTTCTTT
TRBJ2-1	-	-	TRBV19	14	CASSIGQGISEQFF	TGTGCCAGTAGTATAGGGCAGGGGATCAGTGAGCAGTTCTTC
TRBJ1-2	TRBD1	once	TRBV4-3	14	CASSHPAGGSGYTF	TGCGCCAGCAGCCACCCAGCAGGGGGGAGTGGCTACACCTTC
TRBJ2-1	TRBD2	-	TRBV27	15	CASSPLSGGLNEQFF	TGTGCCAGCAGTCCCCTGAGCGGGGGGTTGAATGAGCAGTTCTTC
TRBJ2-1	-	many	TRBV29-1	13	CSLSGTPYNEQFF	TGCAGCTTATCCGGGACACCGTACAATGAGCAGTTCTTC
TRBJ1-1	-	-	TRBV5-1	15	CASSSQGTMNTEAFF	TGCGCCAGCAGCAGCCAGGGGACCATGAACACTGAAGCTTTCTTT
TRBJ1-2	-	once	TRBV5-1	18	CASSLRDGSQPLNYGYTF	TGCGCCAGCAGCTTGAGGGACGGGTCCCAGCCCTTAAACTATGGCTACACCTTC
TRBJ1-4	-	-	TRBV5-6	19	CASSPSGGGKRPTNEKLFF	TGTGCCAGCAGCCCCAGTGGGGGGGGGAAACGGCCAACTAATGAAAAACTGTTTTTT
TRBJ2-3	TRBD2	-	TRBV10-3	16	CAISLQGRGATDTQYF	TGTGCCATCAGTCTTCAAGGGCGGGGGGCCACAGATACGCAGTATTTT
TRBJ1-4	-	once	TRBV11-2	18	CASSLAGGVGVTNEKLFF	TGTGCCAGCAGCTTAGCAGGCGGGGTCGGCGTAACTAATGAAAAACTGTTTTTT
TRBJ1-1	-	-	TRBV7-6	13	CASSLEWGNRAFF	TGTGCCAGCAGCTTAGAGTGGGGGAATAGGGCTTTCTTT